The 4 T cell receptor beta chains given below trace back to one sample, sequenced in a study of blood T cell repertoires in COVID-19. The method was immunoSEQ multiplex PCR; TCRdb's version includes in-frame clones alone and lacks a portion of them. The sample has roughly 45,000 clones; 77% are singletons. Sequencing was carried out using peripheral blood. The source is a woman between 65 and 79 years old with acute or convalescent COVID-19.

The rearrangement links TRBV18 to TRBJ1-5; 7 bases map to TRBD1. The germline gives CDR1 KGHSH, CDR2 LQKENI. CDR3 length equals 15 residues. J lost 6 bases, V lost 1 base, and 6 bases had no gene match. The CDR3 loop is CASSPQGANGQPQHF. The DNA for the CDR3 is TGTGCCAGCTCACCACAGGGGGCGAACGGTCAGCCCCAGCATTTT.

The V call is TRBV7-3, the J call TRBJ1-1; no clear D gene. Germline CDR1 and CDR2: SGHTA and FQGTGA. The CDR3 has 14 residues. The ends were cut back, 1 base at V and 5 bases at J, with 11 bases in the middle. CDR3 sequence reads: CASSLNPSGTEAFF. The DNA of the CDR3 is TGTGCCAGCAGCTTAAACCCCTCGGGGACTGAAGCTTTCTTT. The whole variable domain, filled in from reference TRBV7-3 and TRBJ1-1, reads GAGVSQTPSNKVTEKGKYVELRCDPISGHTALYWYRQSLGQGPEFLIYFQGTGAADDSGLPNDRFFAVRPEGSVSTLKIQRTERGDSAVYLCASSLNPSGTEAFFGQGTRLTVV.

The chain uses TRBV19 and TRBJ1-5, with a possible D match to TRBD1 (6 bases). The V end lost 2 bases, the J end lost 0 bases, and 8 bases lay between the germline ends. Per the germline V gene, CDR1 is LNHDA and CDR2 is SQIVND (reference sequence). The CDR3 runs to 15 residues. CDR3 in amino acids: CASSIQGTSNQPQHF. The DNA of the CDR3 is TGTGCCAGTAGTATACAGGGGACTAGCAATCAGCCCCAGCATTTT.

This clone has ten or more counts. The genes are TRBV19 and TRBJ2-1, with TRBD2 matching 8 bases. CDR1 and CDR2 (germline): LNHDA, SQIVND (reference sequence). The CDR3 extends over 14 amino acids. V was pared by 8 bases and J by 4 bases, with 7 bases of the junction left unmatched. In nucleotides, the CDR3 is TGTGCCAGTTCTCCCAGCGGGGGATACAATGAGCAGTTCTTC. Protein product: CASSPSGGYNEQFF.